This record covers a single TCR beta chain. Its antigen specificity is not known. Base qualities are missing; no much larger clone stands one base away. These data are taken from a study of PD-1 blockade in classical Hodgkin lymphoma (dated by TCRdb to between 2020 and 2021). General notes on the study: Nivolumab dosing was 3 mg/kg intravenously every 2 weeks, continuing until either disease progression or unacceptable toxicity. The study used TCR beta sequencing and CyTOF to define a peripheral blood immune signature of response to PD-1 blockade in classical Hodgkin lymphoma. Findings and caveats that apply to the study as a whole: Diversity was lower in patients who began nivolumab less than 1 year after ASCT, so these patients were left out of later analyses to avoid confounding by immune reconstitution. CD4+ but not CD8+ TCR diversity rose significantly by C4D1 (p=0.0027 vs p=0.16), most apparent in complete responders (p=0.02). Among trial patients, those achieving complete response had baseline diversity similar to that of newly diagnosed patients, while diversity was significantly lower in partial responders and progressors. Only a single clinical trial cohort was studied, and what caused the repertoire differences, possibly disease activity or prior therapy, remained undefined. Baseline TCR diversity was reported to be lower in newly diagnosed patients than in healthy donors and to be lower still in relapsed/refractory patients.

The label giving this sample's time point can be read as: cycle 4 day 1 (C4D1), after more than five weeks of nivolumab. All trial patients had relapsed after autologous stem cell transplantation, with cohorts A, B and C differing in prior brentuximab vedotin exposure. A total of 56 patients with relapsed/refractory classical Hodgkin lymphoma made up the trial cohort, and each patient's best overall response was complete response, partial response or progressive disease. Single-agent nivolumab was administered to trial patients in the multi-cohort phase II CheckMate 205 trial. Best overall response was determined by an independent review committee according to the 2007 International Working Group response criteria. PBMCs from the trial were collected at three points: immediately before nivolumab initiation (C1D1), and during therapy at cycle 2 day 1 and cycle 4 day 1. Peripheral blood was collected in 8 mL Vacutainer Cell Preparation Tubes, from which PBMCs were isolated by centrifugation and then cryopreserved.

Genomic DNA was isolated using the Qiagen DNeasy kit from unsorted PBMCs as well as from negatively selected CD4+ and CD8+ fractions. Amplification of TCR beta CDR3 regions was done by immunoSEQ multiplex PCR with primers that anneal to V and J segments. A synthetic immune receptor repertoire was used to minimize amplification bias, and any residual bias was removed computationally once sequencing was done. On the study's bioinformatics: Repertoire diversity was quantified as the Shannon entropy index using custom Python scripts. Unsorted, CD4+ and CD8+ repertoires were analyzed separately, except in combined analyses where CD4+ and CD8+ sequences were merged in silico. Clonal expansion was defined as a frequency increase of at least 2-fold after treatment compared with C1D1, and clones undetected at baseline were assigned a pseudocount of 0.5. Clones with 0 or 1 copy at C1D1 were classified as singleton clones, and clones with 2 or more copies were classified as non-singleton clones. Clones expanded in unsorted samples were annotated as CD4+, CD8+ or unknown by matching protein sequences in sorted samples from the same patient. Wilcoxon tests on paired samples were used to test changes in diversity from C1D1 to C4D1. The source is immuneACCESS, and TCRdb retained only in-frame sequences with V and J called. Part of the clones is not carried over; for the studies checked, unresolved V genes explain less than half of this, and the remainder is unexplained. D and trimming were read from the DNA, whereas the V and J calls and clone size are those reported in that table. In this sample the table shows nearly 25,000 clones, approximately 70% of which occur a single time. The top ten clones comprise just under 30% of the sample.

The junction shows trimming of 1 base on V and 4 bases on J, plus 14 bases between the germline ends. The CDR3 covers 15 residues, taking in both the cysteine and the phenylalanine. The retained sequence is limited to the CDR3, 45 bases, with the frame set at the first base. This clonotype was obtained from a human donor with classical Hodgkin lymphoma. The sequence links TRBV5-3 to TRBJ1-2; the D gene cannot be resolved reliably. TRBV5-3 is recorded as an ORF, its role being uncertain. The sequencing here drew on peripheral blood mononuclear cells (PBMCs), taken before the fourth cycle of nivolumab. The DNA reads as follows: TGTGCCAGAAGCTTGCGCGGACCCCAAGGCTATGGCTACACCTTC. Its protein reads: CARSLRGPQGYGYTF.